This entry lists 8 T cell receptor beta chains sequenced from one sample in a study of cytomegalovirus exposure and HLA in healthy donors. The PCR made use of 60 Vbeta and 13 Jbeta primers. Produced via immunoSEQ multiplex PCR; TCRdb's table is partial and in-frame only. The profile shows 200,000 or so clones, around 82% of them singletons. The sequenced sample was PBMCs. The receptors derive from a boy aged 10-17 years in good health and CMV-seronegative.

In the case of this clone: At the DNA level, this CDR3 is encoded by other sequences in the same sample as well. The genes are TRBV7-3 and TRBJ1-1, with D possibly matching TRBD1 (6 bases). This CDR3 is 13 amino acids long. Trimming removed 2 bases from V and 8 bases from J, with 12 bases in between. Germline CDR1 SGHTA, CDR2 FQGTGA. Written as DNA, the CDR3 is TGTGCCAGCAGCTTACGAACCGGGACAGAAGCTTTCTTT. It encodes CASSLRTGTEAFF.

This sequence joins TRBV15 and TRBJ2-3; 10 bases agree with TRBD1. Germline CDR1 and CDR2: LNHNV and YYDKDF (reference sequence). After removal of 3 bases from V and 3 bases from J, the junction contained 6 bases not matched to a gene. This CDR3 comprises 16 residues. CDR3 nucleotide sequence: TGTGCCACCAGCAGCCTTCGGGACAGGGGAACAGATACGCAGTATTTT. This sequence encodes CATSSLRDRGTDTQYF.

J is TRBJ1-2 and V is TRBV9, with 7 bases matching TRBD1. The length of the CDR3 is 16 residues. Trimming took 4 bases from V and 3 from J; bases not matched to a gene: 12. Looked up from germline, CDR1 is SGDLS and CDR2 is YYNGEE. CDR3 in DNA: TGTGCCAGCAGCCCGAGGACAGGCACGAACTACTATGGCTACACCTTC. Translating it yields CASSPRTGTNYYGYTF.

This clone was detected only a few times. This chain uses TRBV6-1 with TRBJ2-3; 8 bases line up with TRBD2. The CDR3 spans 15 residues. The V gene end was trimmed by 3 bases and the J gene end by 2 bases; junction bases not matched to a gene: 4. The germline gives CDR1 MNHNS, CDR2 SASEGT. The CDR3 region is CASSDGTRDTDTQYF. CDR3 nucleotides: TGTGCCAGCAGTGATGGGACTAGGGACACAGATACGCAGTATTTT.

The V call is TRBV4-1, the J call TRBJ1-6; 7 bases are a match to TRBD1. CDR1 MGHRA and CDR2 YSYEKL come from the germline V gene. The CDR3 totals 12 residues. Trimming at V came to 8 bases and at J to 9 bases, leaving 4 bases not matched to a gene. The CDR3 DNA reads TGCGCCAGCGCACAGGGGACTTCACCCCTCCACTTT. Translated: CASAQGTSPLHF.

This rearrangement joins TRBV7-9 to TRBJ2-1, with TRBD2 matching over 8 bases. This CDR3 has 12 amino acids. Germline loops: CDR1 SEHNR, CDR2 FQNEAQ (reference sequence). Trimming took 5 bases from V and 8 from J; bases not matched to a gene: 2. CDR3 loop: CASSPGGHEQFF. The CDR3 DNA follows: TGTGCCAGCAGCCCGGGGGGGCATGAGCAGTTCTTC.

The chain employs TRBV7-3 and TRBJ1-3; the D gene is possibly TRBD1 (6 bases). The V gene lost 5 bases and the J gene lost 3 bases, with 20 bases spanning the gap. The V gene's germline CDR1 is SGHTA and CDR2 FQGTGA. The CDR3 sequence is 17 residues long. The CDR3 coding sequence is TGTGCCAGCAGCCCAGAGGGTATGGGGGCGTTTGGAAACACCATATATTTT. This translates into CASSPEGMGAFGNTIYF.

The chain recombines TRBV6-1 with TRBJ2-2, with TRBD2 as a possible D gene (5 bases). Germline CDR1 reads MNHNS; CDR2 reads SASEGT. CDR3 size: 16 residues. Trimming pared 2 bases from V and 6 bases from J, leaving 16 bases between. In DNA, the CDR3 is TGTGCCAGCAGTGAAATATCCGGGGAAGCCCCCGGGGAGCTGTTTTTT. Translating it yields CASSEISGEAPGELFF.